This T cell receptor (beta chain) was recovered during a study of blood T cell repertoires in COVID-19 (dated by TCRdb to 2020 to 2021). In terms of the full investigation: The collaborator samples originated in the United States, Italy and Spain and spanned the acute and convalescent phases of COVID-19. The material from the prospective study consisted of cDNA or gDNA derived from T cells, B-cell-depleted T cells, or PBMCs. Subjects who had been exposed to COVID-19, were actively infected with it, or had recovered from it provided the deeply sampled blood TCRbeta repertoires that made up the dataset. The repertoires were released in a freely available public database meant as a resource for research on the immune response to SARS-CoV-2. Samples came from the ongoing ImmuneRACE study (first 160 participants) plus 1,254 subjects from 6 global collaborators. The sample metadata nearly always contained a de-identified subject ID, COVID-19 status, age in years and sex. HLA class I and class II types, where available, came from metadata supplied by the sample provider rather than from assay-based typing.

About this clone: Its antigen specificity is not known. Base qualities are not at hand, and no much larger clone is one base apart.

The immunoSEQ Assay, a bias-controlled multiplex PCR, was used to amplify TCRbeta CDR3 regions from genomic DNA. The authors' analysis ran thus. Within the assay, amplification of reference gene primers was used to estimate how many nucleated cells each sample contained. To quantify the absolute abundance of each unique TCRbeta CDR3 rearrangement, sequence reads were collapsed and filtered. For each sample, productive Simpson clonality was calculated as the square root of Simpson's diversity index over productive rearrangements. TCRdb took over this immuneACCESS table, retaining in-frame rearrangements with V and J assigned. Such tables are incomplete; in checked studies, under half of the missing clones stem from an unresolved V gene, and the remainder is unexplained. V, J and clone size were drawn from that table, and D and trimming were deduced from the DNA. Within this sample are tens of thousands of clones, with approximately 90% of them counted one time only. 4.8% of the sample comes from the top ten.

Collaborating institutions collected whole blood in K2EDTA tubes following their own protocols. Collaborator samples were shipped for TCRbeta analysis as frozen whole blood, isolated PBMCs, or DNA extracted from either sample type. Broader findings and caveats from the paper: The amount of clinical and demographic metadata varied by source and participant and was provided uncurated.

Trimming removed 5 bases from V and 9 bases from J; the gene matches leave 1 base unexplained. The CDR3, from cysteine to phenylalanine, totals 12 residues. Only CDR3 DNA remains: 36 bases, in frame from the first base. Reading the germline V gene (reference sequence) gives CDR1 MNHEY and CDR2 SMNVEV. The sequence came from a human donor in a cohort sampled during active COVID-19. Sequencing used peripheral blood. Rearrangement joined TRBV27 to TRBJ2-2, and 9 junctional nucleotides match TRBD2. The DNA sequence is as follows: TGTGCCAGCAGTCTAGCGGGGAGGGAGCTGTTTTTT. Its translation reads: CASSLAGRELFF.